This TCR beta chain was identified in a study of brain T cells in children with intractable seizures. General observations from the study: HCMV serostatus was not known, and viral specificity came from CDR3 similarity only. Absence of clones before surgery may stem from lower sequencing depth.

There are 15 residues in the CDR3. The J segment lost 1 base and the V segment lost 6 bases, leaving 8 bases of the junction unmatched. The germline CDR1 and CDR2 sequences are SNHLY and FYNNEI. The sequenced cases were selected for having the highest brain T cell transcript signatures. On this clone itself: Its target is not known.

The method was immunoSEQ multiplex PCR; TCRdb's version includes in-frame clones alone and lacks a portion of them. The sample holds fewer than 25,000 clones, roughly 94% seen once. The source of this sequence is a boy younger than 18 with focal cortical dysplasia and intractable seizures. This chain connects TRBV2 to TRBJ1-1, with 7 bases identical to TRBD1. Material: peripheral blood, obtained at surgery. The CDR3 bases are TGTGCCAGCAGGGAGACAGGGAACACGAACACTGAAGCTTTCTTT. As protein: CASRETGNTNTEAFF.